What follows is one T cell receptor beta chain and its context. Its antigen is still unknown. At one end the junction does not follow the germline gene, possibly because of a read error. The sample belongs to a study of blood T cells in healthy people across ages. It was approximately 10 milliliters of peripheral blood that were drawn from each donor. Study-wide results and caveats: Long-lived and aged donors differed, with more naive CD4+ cells and higher diversity in the long-lived. Naive and antigen-experienced cells could not be conclusively compared, given unsorted PBMCs.

With a J-beta primer mix and a sample-barcoded 5' primer, a second PCR ran 7 to 11 cycles. From each sample, at least 2.5 million paired-end reads containing CDR3 were obtained. TCRdb re-analysed the 5' RACE reads in MiXCR, keeping a single row per CDR3 protein. This sample yields about a million distinct CDR3 sequences, of which around 54% are seen a single time; about 22% belongs to the top ten. Sequenced sample: blood. This sequence was found in a woman in her sixties in good health.

CDR3 sequence (DNA): TGCAGTGCTAGAAGGAGGGAGGCTAACTATAGCTACACCTTC. Translating it yields CSARRREANYSYTF. V is TRBV20-1 and J is TRBJ1-2; D uncertain. The CDR3 has 14 amino acids. Germline V lookup: CDR1 DFQATT, CDR2 SNEGSKA (reference sequence).